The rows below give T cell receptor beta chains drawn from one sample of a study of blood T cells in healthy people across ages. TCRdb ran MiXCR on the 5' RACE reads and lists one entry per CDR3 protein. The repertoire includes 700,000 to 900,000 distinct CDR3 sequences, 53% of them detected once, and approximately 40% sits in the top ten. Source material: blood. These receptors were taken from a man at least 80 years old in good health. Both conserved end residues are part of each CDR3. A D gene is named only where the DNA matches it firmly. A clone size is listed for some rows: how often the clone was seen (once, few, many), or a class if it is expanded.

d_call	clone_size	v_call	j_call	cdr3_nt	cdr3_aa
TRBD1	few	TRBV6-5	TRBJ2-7	TGTGCCAGCAGGGGACAGTTTTACGAGCAGTACTTC	CASRGQFYEQYF
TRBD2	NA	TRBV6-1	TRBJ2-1	TGTGCCAGCAGCCACGACCTAGCGGGAGGGCGCTACAATGAGCAGTTCTTC	CASSHDLAGGRYNEQFF
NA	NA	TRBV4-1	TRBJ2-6	TGCGCCAGCAGCGAAGGGCAGGGGCCCCCTGGGGCCAACGTCCTGACTTTC	CASSEGQGPPGANVLTF
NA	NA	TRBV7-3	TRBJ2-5	TGTGCCAGCAGCCCCCAACAGGGAAAGAAAGAGACCCAGTACTTC	CASSPQQGKKETQYF
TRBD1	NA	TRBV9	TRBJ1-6	TGTGCCAGCAGCGTAGATGGCAGGGGGGATTCACCCCTCCACTTT	CASSVDGRGDSPLHF
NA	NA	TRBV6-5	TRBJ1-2	TGTGCCAGCAGCCGGATGGGACCGCACTATGGCTACACCTTC	CASSRMGPHYGYTF
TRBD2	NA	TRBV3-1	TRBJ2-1	TGTGCCAGCAGCCTAGTGGGTAGCGGGAGGGGGGGTGAGCAGTTCTTC	CASSLVGSGRGGEQFF
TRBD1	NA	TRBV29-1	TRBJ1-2	TGCAGCGTTGAGAGGACAGGGACCTATTCCTATGGCTACACCTTC	CSVERTGTYSYGYTF
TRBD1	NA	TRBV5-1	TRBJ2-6	TGCGCCAGCAGTATGACAGGGGGCGGCTCTGGGGCCAACGTCCTGACTTTC	CASSMTGGGSGANVLTF
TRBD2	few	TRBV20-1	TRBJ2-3	TGCAGTGCTAGAGACGTACTAGCGGGAGTTAGGGCAGATACGCAGTATTTT	CSARDVLAGVRADTQYF
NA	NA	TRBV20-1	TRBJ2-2	TGCAGTGCTAGAGTCATTATAGGTATCACCGGGGAGCTGTTTTTT	CSARVIIGITGELFF
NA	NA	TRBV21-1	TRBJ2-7	TGTGCCAGCAGCAAACGTGTCCGCAGCTACGAGCAGTACTTC	CASSKRVRSYEQYF
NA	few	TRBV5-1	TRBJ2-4	TGCGCCAGCAGCTTGGCTGTAGCCAAAAACATTCAGTACTTC	CASSLAVAKNIQYF
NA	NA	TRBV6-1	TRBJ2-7	TGTGCCAGCAGGCGGACTACCTTCCCCGGGGCTCTCTACGAGCAGTACTTC	CASRRTTFPGALYEQYF
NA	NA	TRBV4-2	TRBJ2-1	TGTGCCAGCAGCCAAGGGGGCTGGTCTCAGGAGCAGTTCTTC	CASSQGGWSQEQFF
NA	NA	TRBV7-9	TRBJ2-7	TGTGCCAGCAGCGCAACTTGGGCCGAGAGGGCGCAGTACTTC	CASSATWAERAQYF
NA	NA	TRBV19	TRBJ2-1	TGTGCCAGTAGTATATTCCTAAAGTCCCCGACTTGGTACAATGAGCAGTTCTTC	CASSIFLKSPTWYNEQFF
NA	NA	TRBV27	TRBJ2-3	TGTGCCAGCAGTTCCCTCGACCCCGTAAGCACAGATACGCAGTATTTT	CASSSLDPVSTDTQYF
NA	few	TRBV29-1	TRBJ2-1	TGCAGCGTTGAAGGCAGGGCCTCCTACAATGAGCAGTTCTTC	CSVEGRASYNEQFF
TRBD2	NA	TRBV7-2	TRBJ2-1	TGTGCCAGCAGGGGGGCGGGAGGTTCCTACAATGAGCAGTTCTTC	CASRGAGGSYNEQFF
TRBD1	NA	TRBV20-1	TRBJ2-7	TGCAGTGCTACAAACCCATCCGCCGGGACAGGGGCCTACGAGCAGTACTTC	CSATNPSAGTGAYEQYF
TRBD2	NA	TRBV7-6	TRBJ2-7	TGTGCCAGCAGCCTAATAGCGGGCGGTGGCGAGCAGTACTTC	CASSLIAGGGEQYF
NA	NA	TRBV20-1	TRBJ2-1	TGCAGTGCTAGATACCCCTACAATGAGCAGTTCTTC	CSARYPYNEQFF
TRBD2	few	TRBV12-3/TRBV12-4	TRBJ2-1	TGTGCCAGCAGTTTCGGTCCTAGCGGGAGGCGGAACTACAATGAGCAGTTCTTC	CASSFGPSGRRNYNEQFF
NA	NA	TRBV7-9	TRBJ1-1	TGTGCCAGCAGCTTTCCCCTCGGGGTAGGCGCTGAAGCTTTCTTT	CASSFPLGVGAEAFF
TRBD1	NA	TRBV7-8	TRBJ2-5	TGTGCCAGCAGCAGAAGAGCGGACAGGGTGGAGACCCAGTACTTC	CASSRRADRVETQYF